A single sample gave rise to the 30 T cell receptor beta chains below, sequenced in a study of tumor and adjacent non-tumor tissue in lung cancer. Three rounds of nested PCR, following a modified ARM-PCR protocol, produced the TCRbeta library. One entry per CDR3 protein results from TCRdb running MiXCR on the multiplex PCR reads. The sample has more than 95,000 distinct CDR3 sequences, over 65% seen once; the top ten hold roughly 13%. This sample's RNA came from whole unsorted tissue. The material sequenced was lung tumor tissue. The receptors shown here come from a man younger than 40 with non-small cell lung cancer.

CDR3 sequence (DNA): TGTGCCAGCAGCTTACTAGGGAAGCAAGAGACCCAGTACTTC. Its protein is CASSLLGKQETQYF. The chain links TRBV7-8 to TRBJ2-5; D gene ambiguous. V lost 2 bases and J lost 2, with 9 bases in between. This CDR3 comprises 14 residues. Per the germline V gene, CDR1 is SGHVS and CDR2 is FQNEAQ.

As regards this clonotype: The junction departs from the called germline gene at one end, perhaps through a read error. The V gene is TRBV20-1, the J gene TRBJ2-3; 7 bases agree with TRBD2. Per the germline V gene, CDR1 is DFQATT and CDR2 is SNEGSKA (reference sequence). The CDR3 covers 13 residues. The CDR3 here is CSARSGASDTPYF. Written as DNA, the CDR3 is TGCAGTGCCCGGAGCGGGGCCTCAGATACGCCGTATTTT.

As concerns this clonotype: One end of the junction fails to match germline, which may point to a read error. This chain links TRBV12-3 or TRBV12-4 with TRBJ1-5; D unclear. The CDR3 runs to 13 residues. This CDR3 reads CASSIPPIPPQHF. In nucleotides, the CDR3 is TGTGCCAGCAGTATTCCTCCCATCCCGCCCCAACATTTT.

On this clonotype itself: The junction shows a germline mismatch at one end, possibly a read error. The genes are TRBV4-1 and TRBJ2-3; 7 nucleotides agree with TRBD1. The length of the CDR3 is 17 residues. The germline gives CDR1 MGHRA, CDR2 YSYEKL. In DNA, the CDR3 is TGCGACAGCAACCCCACCCGGGCAGGGGGAGTCCCCGATACGCAGTATTTT. Amino acid sequence: CDSNPTRAGGVPDTQYF.

For this clonotype: A much bigger clone sits one base away, suggesting this may be a read error. The rearrangement links TRBV12-3 or TRBV12-4 to TRBJ1-5, with D possibly TRBD1 on 6 matching bases. V lost 5 bases, J lost 3 bases, and 14 bases lay in between. The CDR3 length is 15 residues. The DNA of the CDR3 is TGTGCCAGCAGTCCCTGGACAGTTTCCAATCAGCCCCAGCATTTT. It encodes CASSPWTVSNQPQHF.

With regard to this clonotype: At one boundary the junction diverges from the germline segment, which might be a read error. The gene calls are TRBV5-4 and TRBJ2-2; tentatively, D is TRBD1 or TRBD2 (5 bases each). The CDR3 has 17 residues. In germline, CDR1 is SGHNT, CDR2 YYREEE (reference sequence). CDR3 sequence reads: CASSPAGAHGGTRELFF. The DNA of the CDR3 is TGTGCCAGCAGCCCGGCTGGGGCTCACGGAGGCACCAGGGAGCTGTTTTTT.

About this clonotype itself: An end of the junction does not agree with germline; a read error may underlie this. The chain is built from TRBV28 and TRBJ2-1, with D perhaps matching TRBD2 (6 bases). Germline V gene lookup returns CDR1 MDHEN and CDR2 SYDVKM. This CDR3 has 18 residues. CDR3 sequence (DNA): TGTGGCAGCAGTTCCCCCATAGCGGAGAAGATCTCCTACAATGAGCAGTTTTTC. Its translation is CGSSSPIAEKISYNEQFF.

About this clonotype: A much larger clonotype is one base distant, so this may be a read error. The rearrangement links TRBV4-2 to TRBJ2-3; 7 nucleotides line up with TRBD2. From germline, CDR1 is LGHNA and CDR2 YNFKEQ. This CDR3 is built from 15 residues. CDR3 sequence: CASSQSGLPTDTHYF. The CDR3 DNA is TGTGCCAGCAGCCAATCGGGACTACCAACAGATACGCACTATTTT.

In the case of this clonotype: This may come from a read error, since a much larger clone is one base off. CDR3 sequence reads: CASSEPGGDHGYTF. CDR3 in DNA: TGTGCCAGCAGTGAACCGGGAGGGGACCATGGCTACACCTTC. This chain joins TRBV6-1 and TRBJ1-2; tentatively, D is TRBD1 (5 bases). Per germline, CDR1 MNHNS and CDR2 SASEGT. CDR3 length equals 14 residues. V lost 2 bases and J lost 6, with 13 bases in between.

Worth noting for this clonotype: The junction shows a germline mismatch at one end, possibly a read error. The chain has TRBV20-1 and TRBJ2-7, with D perhaps TRBD2 (6 bases). Germline V gene sequence: CDR1 DFQATT, CDR2 SNEGSKA (reference sequence). The length of the CDR3 is 12 residues. The CDR3 here is CCASRDSYEQYF. CDR3 nucleotides: TGCTGTGCCTCACGGGACTCCTACGAACAGTACTTC.

This clonotype was seen once. A much larger clone sits a single nucleotide away, making a read error possible. V is TRBV12-3 or TRBV12-4 and J is TRBJ1-6; the D is unclear. V was shortened by 7 bases and J by 8 bases, with 15 bases between the two germline ends. This CDR3 has 14 amino acids. The CDR3 protein is CASTIGYRDSPLHF. CDR3 nucleotide sequence: TGTGCCAGCACCATAGGGTATAGGGATTCACCCCTCCACTTT.

As regards this clonotype: A read error may account for a junction end that differs from germline. The chain combines TRBV12-3 or TRBV12-4 with TRBJ2-3; 9 nucleotides agree with TRBD1. The CDR3 loop spans 16 amino acids. CDR3 DNA: TGTGTCAGCAGCGTGCTACAGGGGGCGCATTCAAATACGCAGTATTTT. Protein: CVSSVLQGAHSNTQYF.

About this clonotype itself: A read error may be the cause here, since a much bigger clone is one base away. The genes are TRBV20-1 and TRBJ1-4; the D gene is possibly TRBD1 (6 bases). Germline-derived CDR1 and CDR2 are DFQATT and SNEGSKA (reference sequence). The CDR3 extends over 15 amino acids. V was cut by 3 bases and J by 6 bases, with 17 bases left in between. CDR3 sequence (DNA): TGCAGTGCTAGGAACAGGGTGAGGGTGGATGAAAAACTGTTTTTT. It specifies CSARNRVRVDEKLFF.

This clonotype has more than one count but fewer than ten. Relative to the germline gene, one junction end is altered; a read error may explain this. CDR3 sequence reads: CSAFRDQTNPQYF. In DNA form, the CDR3 reads TGCAGTGCTTTCCGGGACCAAACCAATCCGCAGTATTTC. The chain joins TRBV20-1 to TRBJ2-3; D might be TRBD1 or TRBD2, each matching 5 bases. The CDR3 sequence is 13 residues long. Germline CDR1 reads DFQATT; CDR2 reads SNEGSKA (reference sequence).

As concerns this clonotype: Compared with germline, one end of the junction differs, possibly owing to a read error. The V and J genes are TRBV11-1 and TRBJ2-5; tentatively, D is TRBD1 (6 bases). Germline V gives CDR1 SGHAT, CDR2 FQDESV (reference sequence). The CDR3 has 15 amino acids. DNA for the CDR3: TGTGCCAGTAGCTTAGCGATGGACAGAAAAGGGACCCAGTACTTC. Encoded protein: CASSLAMDRKGTQYF.

Remarks on this clonotype: A read error may account for a junction end that differs from germline. The chain recombines TRBV5-6 with TRBJ2-7, with TRBD1 matching over 8 bases. The CDR3 spans 13 residues. CDR1 is SGHDT and CDR2 is YYEEEE in the germline V gene. DNA of the CDR3: TGTGCCAACAGCCTGGACAGGGCCTACGAGCAGTATTTC. Amino acid sequence: CANSLDRAYEQYF.

This chain uses TRBV4-1 with TRBJ2-1, with TRBD2 identical over 12 bases. V lost 3 bases, J lost 4 bases, and 13 bases stayed unmatched. CDR3 length: 19 amino acids. CDR1 is MGHRA and CDR2 is YSYEKL in the germline V gene. This CDR3 is CASSHPELAGGPGYNEQFF. CDR3 nucleotides: TGCGCCAGCAGCCACCCCGAACTAGCGGGGGGCCCAGGGTACAATGAGCAGTTCTTC.

Worth noting for this clonotype: This may come from a read error, since a much larger clone is one base off. The chain employs TRBV6-5 and TRBJ1-2; D not resolved. The CDR3 has 13 residues. Looked up from germline, CDR1 is MNHEY and CDR2 is SVGAGI. Trimming removed 7 bases from V and 4 bases from J, with 13 bases in between. CDR3 nucleotide sequence: TGTGCCAGCATCGGGAGAGGTGGCTATGGCTACACCTTC. It yields the protein CASIGRGGYGYTF.

Remarks on this clonotype: The final CDR3 position lacks the conserved phenylalanine or tryptophan, pointing to a likely read error. The chain is built from TRBV5-1 and TRBJ2-7; perhaps TRBD1 as D (5 bases). Germline CDR1 and CDR2: SGHRS and YFSETQ. Trimming removed 2 bases from V and 2 bases from J, with 8 bases in between. This CDR3 is built from 13 residues. The DNA for the CDR3 is TGCGCCAGCAGCTTCAGGGCACCCTACGAGCAGTACTTA. Amino acids: CASSFRAPYEQYL.

Details on this clonotype: Because it lacks the conserved phenylalanine or tryptophan at the end, this CDR3 is likely a read error. The V gene is TRBV20-1, the J gene TRBJ1-4, with 9 bases identical to TRBD1. The CDR3 loop spans 14 amino acids. Germline-derived CDR1 and CDR2 are DFQATT and SNEGSKA (reference sequence). The CDR3 coding sequence is TGCAGTGCCAGAGTCGGGACAGGGCGTGAAAAACTGTTTTCT. Protein sequence: CSARVGTGREKLFS.

For this clonotype: Possible read error: a much larger clone is one base away. The chain joins TRBV6-2 or TRBV6-3 to TRBJ2-5; TRBD2 aligns across 8 bases. Germline CDR1 reads MNHEY; CDR2 reads SVGEGT. The CDR3 runs 16 residues. The CDR3 region is CVSSRRRGAVQETQYF. CDR3 bases: TGTGTCAGCAGCCGTCGGCGGGGGGCCGTACAAGAGACCCAGTACTTC.

To note about this clonotype: The junction differs from germline at one of its ends, possibly a read error. This chain links TRBV12-3 or TRBV12-4 with TRBJ2-2; 9 bases map to TRBD1. The CDR3 is made up of 17 amino acids. CDR3 protein: CASSKWTGAGDTGELLF. For the CDR3, the DNA is TGTGCCAGCAGTAAGTGGACAGGGGCCGGGGACACCGGGGAGCTGTTATTT.

The rearrangement links TRBV24-1 to TRBJ2-7; a possible D gene is TRBD2 (5 bases). CDR1 is KGHDR, CDR2 SFDVKD, per germline. The CDR3 contains 17 residues. V dropped 7 bases and J dropped 5 bases, with 26 bases sitting between them. The CDR3 loop is CATSELAGWEASHEQYF. In DNA, the CDR3 is TGTGCCACCAGCGAGCTAGCTGGGTGGGAAGCTTCCCACGAGCAGTACTTC.

This chain uses TRBV12-3 or TRBV12-4 with TRBJ1-5, with unresolved D. The V and J ends lost 8 bases and 4 bases respectively, with 12 bases between them. The CDR3 is made up of 13 amino acids. The CDR3 DNA sequence: TGTGCCAGCTCCGCGAACGGTAATCAGCCCCAGCATTTT. Protein product: CASSANGNQPQHF.

Notes on this clonotype: This sequence may be a read error, since a much larger clone differs from it by one base. The chain uses TRBV11-2 and TRBJ2-7, with a possible D match to TRBD1 (6 bases). The CDR3 is made up of 14 amino acids. CDR1 SGHAT and CDR2 FQNNGV come from the germline V gene. Trimming removed 5 bases at V and 0 bases at J, with 11 bases between. DNA for the CDR3: TGTGCCAGCAGCCCTGACAGGAACTCCTACGAGCAGTACTTC. Translating gives CASSPDRNSYEQYF.

As for this clonotype: This could be a read error, since a much larger clone is one nucleotide away. The V call is TRBV20-1, the J call TRBJ2-3; D unclear. The CDR3 runs to 14 residues. CDR1 DFQATT and CDR2 SNEGSKA come from the germline V gene (reference sequence). The ends were cut back, 2 bases at V and 11 bases at J, with 20 bases in the middle. The CDR3 coding sequence is TGCAGTGCTAGATCCTCGTCGTCTTCAAGTATGCAGTATTTT. Translating it yields CSARSSSSSSMQYF.

The chain combines TRBV28 with TRBJ2-4, with 7 bases fitting TRBD2. The V gene's germline CDR1 is MDHEN and CDR2 SYDVKM. The CDR3 extends over 14 amino acids. The V gene end was trimmed by 5 bases and the J gene end by 10 bases; junction bases not matched to a gene: 11. The CDR3 DNA sequence: TGTGCCAGCAGTCCAACTAGCGTTTTAAAGATTCAGTACTTC. Translated: CASSPTSVLKIQYF.

Note on this clonotype: Being one base from a much bigger clone, this may be a read error. This chain uses TRBV12-3 or TRBV12-4 with TRBJ1-1, with a weak D call TRBD1 (5 bases). This CDR3 has 13 amino acids. Trimming removed 7 bases at V and 4 bases at J, with 13 bases between. CDR3 in DNA: TGTGCCAGCATTAAAAGACAGAGCACTGAAGCTTTCTTT. Translating gives CASIKRQSTEAFF.

Regarding this clonotype: Its ends do not fully match the called genes, so a read error is possible. The J gene is TRBJ2-1, the V gene TRBV5-6, with D maybe TRBD2 (5 bases). Looked up from germline, CDR1 is SGHDT and CDR2 is YYEEEE. The length of the CDR3 is 16 residues. CDR3 sequence: CASSLIASMAVNQQFF. CDR3 nucleotides: TGTGCCAGCAGCTTGATTGCTAGCATGGCCGTCAATCAGCAGTTCTTC.

The chain joins TRBV4-1 to TRBJ1-1; 7 nucleotides match TRBD1. The CDR3 runs 15 residues. The junction had 9 bases not matched to a gene; V was cut back by 4 bases and J by 4 bases. Germline V CDR1 and CDR2: MGHRA, YSYEKL. The CDR3, as DNA: TGCGCCAGCAGCCCCCAAGGGGGCTCGGCCACTGAAGCTTTCTTT. Its protein product is CASSPQGGSATEAFF.